This T cell receptor (beta chain) was captured by sequencing in a study of T cell responses to AZD1222 COVID-19 vaccine. About this clone: Its antigen is currently unknown.

Sequencing used immunoSEQ multiplex PCR; TCRdb keeps in-frame clones, though not all of them. The profile covers about 120,000 clones, with about 86% appearing a single time and 12% taken by the ten largest. Study conclusions and caveats: Most donors were white British and more were female, and clonal diversity was possibly underestimated.

This CDR3 contains 18 residues. Germline CDR1 reads SEHNR; CDR2 reads FQNEAQ (reference sequence). Trimming took 5 bases from V and 0 from J; bases not matched to a gene: 11. The genes are TRBV7-9 and TRBJ2-1; 9 bases align to TRBD2. This material consisted of peripheral blood, taken on day 0 of AZD1222 vaccination. The receptor's source is an adult in good health. CDR3 protein: CASSLRRAGGSSYNEQFF. The CDR3 coding sequence is TGTGCCAGCAGCCTGCGGCGGGCGGGAGGGAGCTCCTACAATGAGCAGTTCTTC.